The entry below describes one T cell receptor beta chain. The antigen is unknown. This CDR3 region has 15 residues. V shed 4 bases and J 3 bases; nucleotides not matched to a gene: 8. Germline V CDR1 and CDR2: SGHRS, YFSETQ. These data belong to a study of OX40 agonist ivuxolimab in advanced cancers. At the level of the study: Age averaged about 62 years (range about 20 to 80), and more than 80% were male.

Study results and limitations: The antigens recognized by the expanded peripheral T cells, that is their antigen specificity, were not determined.

The method was immunoSEQ multiplex PCR; TCRdb's version includes in-frame clones alone and lacks a portion of them. The table has approximately 56,000 clones, around 87% seen once. V gene TRBV5-1 combines with J gene TRBJ2-7, with 9 bases aligning to TRBD2. Here the sequenced sample was CD4+ or CD8+ T cells sorted from blood, taken in a trial of the OX40 agonist ivuxolimab. The receptor was isolated from an adult with an advanced solid tumor such as melanoma, head and neck, liver or kidney cancer. CDR3: CASSRGASGNYEQYF. The CDR3 region has the DNA TGCGCCAGCAGCAGAGGGGCTAGCGGGAACTACGAGCAGTACTTC.